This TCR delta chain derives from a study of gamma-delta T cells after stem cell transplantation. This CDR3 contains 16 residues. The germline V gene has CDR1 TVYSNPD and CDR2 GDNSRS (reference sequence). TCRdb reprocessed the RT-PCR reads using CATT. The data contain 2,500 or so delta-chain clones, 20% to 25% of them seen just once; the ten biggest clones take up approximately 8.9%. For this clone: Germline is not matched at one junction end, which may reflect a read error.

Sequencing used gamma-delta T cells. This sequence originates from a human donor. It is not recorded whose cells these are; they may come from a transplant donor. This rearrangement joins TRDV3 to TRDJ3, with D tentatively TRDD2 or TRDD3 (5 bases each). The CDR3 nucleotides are TGTGCCTTTGGTTGCTCCGATTCCTGGGCCACCCGACAGATGTTTTTC. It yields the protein CAFGCSDSWATRQMFF.